This entry concerns a single T cell receptor beta chain. One end of the junction varies from germline; a read error may be responsible. As processed by the authors: Estimates of nucleated cell counts were drawn from the amplification of reference gene primers. The repertoire was sequenced with immunoSEQ multiplex PCR; TCRdb's copy has only in-frame clones and lacks some. D and trimming come from the DNA, and the V and J calls and clone size come from that table. The table lists about 170,000 clones, 70% to 90% of them singletons. This sample stems from a study of blood T cell repertoires in COVID-19. Study as a whole: The United States, Italy and Spain supplied acute and convalescent COVID-19 samples.

Enrollment of patients from Seattle took place during active infection, with longitudinal follow-up. The sequenced sample consisted of peripheral blood. The source is an older woman with COVID-19, enrolled during active disease.

Here the CDR3 DNA reads TGTGCTAGCAGCTTTGGCGGGAGAAGCCCCCAGTACTTC. This encodes CASSFGGRSPQYF. V is TRBV7-7 and J is TRBJ2-5; 7 bases fit TRBD2. Looked up from germline, CDR1 is SSHAT and CDR2 is FNYEAQ (reference sequence). This CDR3 contains 13 residues.